The 30 T cell receptor beta chains reported below all come from one sample, sequenced in a study of blood T cell repertoires in COVID-19. Assay used: immunoSEQ multiplex PCR; TCRdb lists only in-frame clones, some missing. This sample carries tens of thousands of clones, approximately 89% of them seen once, and the ten largest clones take roughly 10%. Sequenced: peripheral blood. The receptors were sampled from a woman in her 70s with acute or convalescent COVID-19.

The DNA of the CDR3 is TGTGCCAGTAGTATAGGAGGGACAATTAACACCGGGGAGCTGTTTTTT. Protein sequence: CASSIGGTINTGELFF. The chain joins TRBV19 to TRBJ2-2; maybe TRBD1 (6 bases). V lost 1 base and J lost 2, with 11 bases in between. Germline V gives CDR1 LNHDA, CDR2 SQIVND (reference sequence). The CDR3 sequence is 16 residues long.

This clone occurred once. The V call is TRBV6-2 or TRBV6-3, the J call TRBJ2-1; TRBD2 aligns across 8 bases. Germline V CDR1 and CDR2: MNHEY, SVGEGT. The CDR3 is made up of 16 amino acids. With 4 bases clipped from V and 3 bases from J, the junction kept 8 bases outside the gene matches. The CDR3 loop reads CASSSPPGLVYNEQFF. CDR3 bases: TGTGCCAGCAGTTCCCCCCCGGGACTAGTCTACAATGAGCAGTTCTTC.

The chain employs TRBV27 and TRBJ2-2, with D unresolved. There are 11 residues in the CDR3. V was trimmed by 7 bases and J by 6 bases, leaving 6 bases between them. Per the germline V gene, CDR1 is MNHEY and CDR2 is SMNVEV (reference sequence). As DNA, the CDR3 is TGTGCCAGCACCCCTCCCGGGGAGCTGTTTTTT. Amino acid sequence: CASTPPGELFF.

V usage is TRBV2 and J usage is TRBJ2-2; possibly TRBD2 for D (5 bases). Germline V gives CDR1 SNHLY, CDR2 FYNNEI. V lost 4 bases and J 7 bases, leaving 7 bases between the germline ends. This CDR3 comprises 12 residues. CDR3 in amino acids: CASSVEGGELFF. Here the CDR3 DNA reads TGTGCCAGCAGTGTAGAGGGCGGGGAGCTGTTTTTT. The entire variable domain, with the rest obtained from reference TRBV2 and TRBJ2-2, is as follows: EPEVTQTPSHQVTQMGQEVILRCVPISNHLYFYWYRQILGQKVEFLVSFYNNEISEKSEIFDDQFSVERPDGSNFTLKIRSTKLEDSAMYFCASSVEGGELFFGEGSRLTVL.

Concerning this clone itself: Other DNA sequences in the same sample also yield this CDR3. V is TRBV10-2 and J is TRBJ1-2; TRBD1 matches at 10 bases. The CDR3 is made up of 14 amino acids. V lost 2 bases and J lost 5; bases outside the gene matches: 2. CDR1 and CDR2 from the germline V gene are WSHSY and SAAADI. For the CDR3, the DNA is TGCGCCAGCAGTGAGGGGGACAGGGGATATGGCTACACCTTC. Its translation is CASSEGDRGYGYTF.

The CDR3 sequence is CATSDIDRDQPQHF. CDR3 nucleotide sequence: TGTGCCACCAGTGATATCGACCGGGATCAGCCCCAGCATTTT. This sequence joins TRBV24-1 and TRBJ1-5; D call uncertain. V dropped 3 bases and J dropped 5 bases, with 10 bases sitting between them. The CDR3 covers 14 residues. Germline V CDR1 and CDR2: KGHDR, SFDVKD.

This clone was observed a few times. This rearrangement joins TRBV6-5 to TRBJ2-7; no clear D gene. Trimming took off 6 bases at V and 5 bases at J, with 8 bases between the two ends. Germline CDR1 MNHEY, CDR2 SVGAGI. The CDR3 loop spans 11 amino acids. The DNA for the CDR3 is TGTGCCAGCAGCGTTTTCGACGAGCAGTACGTC. Translating it yields CASSVFDEQYV.

In this sample, this clone turned up once. The rearrangement uses TRBV13 and TRBJ2-5; TRBD1 matches at 8 bases. Losses at the gene ends were 7 bases for V and 1 base for J; bases not matched to a gene: 2. The CDR3 spans 13 residues. Germline values: CDR1 PRHDT, CDR2 FYEKMQ (reference sequence). The CDR3 protein is CASTTGGQETQYF. Here the CDR3 DNA reads TGTGCCAGCACCACAGGGGGCCAAGAGACCCAGTACTTC.

The CDR3 loop reads CASSQGVKGGYNSPLHF. In DNA form, the CDR3 reads TGCGCCAGCAGCCAAGGGGTTAAAGGGGGATATAATTCACCCCTCCACTTT. V and J are TRBV4-3 and TRBJ1-6; D perhaps matches TRBD1 (6 bases). The CDR3 is 17 residues long. The germline V and J ends were trimmed by 1 base and 4 bases, with 14 bases remaining between them. Germline V gene data show CDR1 as LGHNA and CDR2 as YSLEER.

The chain joins TRBV19 to TRBJ1-3, with 9 bases identical to TRBD1. Unmatched junction bases numbered 5, after V lost 4 bases and J lost 4 bases. The CDR3 spans 15 residues. CDR1 and CDR2 from the germline V gene are LNHDA and SQIVND (reference sequence). CDR3 nucleotide sequence: TGTGCCAGTAGTACCGGGACAGGGCACGGAAACACCATATATTTT. Translation: CASSTGTGHGNTIYF.

The CDR3 protein is CASSQAGGFSYNEQFF. In DNA, the CDR3 is TGCGCCAGCAGCCAAGCCGGGGGATTCTCCTACAATGAGCAGTTCTTC. V is TRBV4-3 and J is TRBJ2-1, with a tentative D call TRBD2 (6 bases). V shed 1 base and J shed 0 bases, with 10 bases lying between them. Germline CDR1 is LGHNA and CDR2 is YSLEER. The CDR3 totals 16 residues.

The CDR3 spells CAWGSGYEQYV. The CDR3 region has the DNA TGTGCCTGGGGTAGCGGCTACGAGCAGTACGTC. The chain carries TRBV30 and TRBJ2-7; D is perhaps TRBD2 (6 bases). The CDR3 is made up of 11 amino acids. V lost 5 bases and J 3 bases, leaving 8 bases between the germline ends. Germline values: CDR1 GTSNPN, CDR2 SVGIG (reference sequence).

This chain connects TRBV6-6 to TRBJ1-3; D uncertain. This CDR3 has 14 residues. Germline CDR1 MNHNY, CDR2 SVGAGI (reference sequence). Trimming removed 7 bases from V and 2 bases from J, with 12 bases in between. In DNA, the CDR3 is TGTGCCAGCACCCCCGGGAGGGCTGGAAACACCATATATTTT. Protein product: CASTPGRAGNTIYF.

DNA for the CDR3: TGTGCCAGCAGTGTGAGACAGAAAGAGACCCAGTACTTC. Residues: CASSVRQKETQYF. The genes are TRBV2 and TRBJ2-5; a possible D gene is TRBD1 (5 bases). Trimming took 4 bases from V and 3 from J, leaving 9 bases between them. The CDR3 runs 13 residues. CDR1 and CDR2 (germline): SNHLY, FYNNEI.

This sequence joins TRBV18 and TRBJ1-3; D unclear. The CDR3 totals 17 residues. Germline V CDR1 and CDR2: KGHSH, LQKENI. Trimming took 2 bases from V and 6 from J, leaving 20 bases between them. CDR3 protein: CASSPFDALDLENTIYF. The CDR3, as DNA: TGTGCCAGCTCACCATTCGACGCACTCGACTTAGAAAACACCATATATTTT.

This clone was observed a single time. The chain joins TRBV9 to TRBJ2-2; TRBD1 matches 8 bases. V lost 0 bases to trimming and J lost 6 bases; unmatched junction nucleotides: 7. The CDR3 is 16 amino acids. Germline loops: CDR1 SGDLS, CDR2 YYNGEE. CDR3 sequence: CASSVEGQGRPGELFF. The CDR3 coding sequence is TGTGCCAGCAGCGTAGAAGGACAGGGACGTCCCGGGGAGCTGTTTTTT.

The CDR3 region has the DNA TGTGCCAGCAGCTTATTAGCGGGAGGACTCTCCTACAATGAGCAGTTCTTC. As protein: CASSLLAGGLSYNEQFF. The chain links TRBV11-3 to TRBJ2-1; 10 bases match TRBD2. The CDR3 is 17 amino acids. Germline lookup yields CDR1 SGHNT and CDR2 YENEEA. V gave up 2 bases and J gave up 0 bases; unmatched junction bases: 4.

In this sample, this clone turned up once. This rearrangement joins TRBV10-3 to TRBJ2-7; D perhaps matches TRBD1 (6 bases). CDR1 ENHRY and CDR2 SYGVKD come from the germline V gene. This CDR3 comprises 13 residues. The ends were cut back, 6 bases at V and 10 bases at J, with 19 bases in the middle. CDR3 amino acids: CAISHDKRQAQYV. The CDR3 coding sequence is TGTGCCATCAGCCACGATAAAAGACAGGCCCAGTACGTC.

The gene calls are TRBV7-3 and TRBJ2-1; 10 nucleotides line up with TRBD2. Germline V gene lookup returns CDR1 SGHTA and CDR2 FQGTGA. The CDR3 has 18 residues. With 5 bases clipped from V and 7 bases from J, the junction kept 17 bases outside the gene matches. DNA for the CDR3: TGTGCCAGCAGCCCCCCCCACGTTCTAGCGGGAGTCGGAAATGAGCAGTTCTTC. This encodes CASSPPHVLAGVGNEQFF. Supplemented by reference TRBV7-3 and TRBJ2-1, the full variable domain reads GAGVSQTPSNKVTEKGKYVELRCDPISGHTALYWYRQSLGQGPEFLIYFQGTGAADDSGLPNDRFFAVRPEGSVSTLKIQRTERGDSAVYLCASSPPHVLAGVGNEQFFGPGTRLTVL.

This sequence joins TRBV6-5 and TRBJ1-2; 10 nucleotides agree with TRBD1. The junction had 1 base not matched to a gene; V was cut back by 6 bases and J by 6 bases. Germline assignment: CDR1 MNHEY and CDR2 SVGAGI. The CDR3 has 12 amino acids. CDR3 coding DNA: TGTGCCAGCAGGGGGACAGGGGATGGCTACACCTTC. This gives the protein CASRGTGDGYTF.

The chain combines TRBV12-5 with TRBJ1-2, with TRBD1 matching 10 bases. This CDR3 region has 15 residues. The germline V gene encodes CDR1 LGHNT and CDR2 FRNRAP. V lost 1 base, J lost 5 bases, and 4 bases stayed unmatched. CDR3 in amino acids: CASGLGQGAAYGYTF. CDR3 DNA sequence: TGTGCTAGTGGTTTGGGACAGGGGGCGGCGTATGGCTACACCTTC.

The gene calls are TRBV10-3 and TRBJ2-2, with 10 positions matching TRBD1. Germline CDR1 is ENHRY and CDR2 is SYGVKD. CDR3 length equals 13 residues. V lost 10 bases to trimming and J lost 5 bases; unmatched junction nucleotides: 4. CDR3 coding DNA: TGTGCCACCGGGACAGGGGATACCGGGGAGCTGTTTTTT. It yields the protein CATGTGDTGELFF.

V is TRBV2 and J is TRBJ2-2, with D possibly TRBD1 on 6 matching bases. V lost 8 bases, J lost 1 base, and 11 bases lay in between. This CDR3 has 14 residues. CDR1 SNHLY and CDR2 FYNNEI come from the germline V gene. In nucleotides, the CDR3 is TGTGCCAGCCGTAAACAGGGGAACACCGGGGAGCTGTTTTTT. It yields the protein CASRKQGNTGELFF.

This clone was counted between two and nine times. CDR3: CASSPRSLARSSYEQYV. DNA for the CDR3: TGTGCCAGCAGTCCCCGATCCTTAGCGCGCAGCTCCTACGAGCAGTACGTC. The chain uses TRBV28 and TRBJ2-7; weak D call: TRBD2 (5 bases). Germline assignment: CDR1 MDHEN and CDR2 SYDVKM. This CDR3 has 17 amino acids. V was shortened by 5 bases and J by 0 bases, with 20 bases between the two germline ends.

The chain is built from TRBV5-1 and TRBJ1-2; D gene unclear. The CDR3 sequence is 16 residues long. Germline CDR1 and CDR2: SGHRS and YFSETQ. The V and J ends lost 4 bases and 7 bases respectively, with 23 bases between them. The CDR3 coding sequence is TGCGCCAGCAGCCCTCAACATCGGAGTGGCTCGGGTGGCTACACCTTC. It yields the protein CASSPQHRSGSGGYTF.

This clone occurred a few times. This rearrangement joins TRBV20-1 to TRBJ1-4; D gene unclear. Trimming cost V 3 bases and J 6 bases, with 11 bases left between them. CDR3 length equals 13 residues. Germline loops: CDR1 DFQATT, CDR2 SNEGSKA (reference sequence). The DNA for the CDR3 is TGCAGTGCTAGTCGACTGACGGATGAAAAACTGTTTTTT. Its translation is CSASRLTDEKLFF.

This chain links TRBV7-2 with TRBJ1-2; D is undetermined. Germline V gives CDR1 SGHTA, CDR2 FQGNSA. This CDR3 region has 14 residues. The V gene lost 2 bases and the J gene lost 2 bases, with 9 bases spanning the gap. CDR3 coding DNA: TGTGCCAGCAGCTTATTAGAGAGCAACTATGGCTACACCTTC. As protein: CASSLLESNYGYTF.

The chain uses TRBV6-5 and TRBJ1-6, with 8 bases identical to TRBD1. This CDR3 comprises 14 residues. Germline V gene data show CDR1 as MNHEY and CDR2 as SVGAGI. The trim removed 7 bases at V and 9 bases at J, leaving 8 bases unmatched. CDR3 DNA sequence: TGTGCCAGCACACTCCAGGGGGCTGTTTCACCCCTCCACTTT. Amino acids: CASTLQGAVSPLHF.

The chain carries TRBV15 and TRBJ2-3; 9 nucleotides agree with TRBD2. V shed 0 bases and J 0 bases; nucleotides not matched to a gene: 4. The CDR3 consists of 17 residues. Germline V gives CDR1 LNHNV, CDR2 YYDKDF (reference sequence). The CDR3 DNA reads as TGTGCCACCAGCAGAGAGGCTAGCGGGACTAGCACAGATACGCAGTATTTT. Translated: CATSREASGTSTDTQYF.

The chain combines TRBV6-5 with TRBJ2-3, with D maybe TRBD1 (6 bases). Trimming left V 7 bases short and J 2 bases short, with 10 bases between. Germline values: CDR1 MNHEY, CDR2 SVGAGI. The CDR3 sequence is 13 residues long. The CDR3 sequence is CASTRDNTDTQYF. The CDR3 DNA reads TGTGCCAGCACCAGGGACAACACAGATACGCAGTATTTT.